This T cell receptor beta chain was sequenced in a study of CD8 T cells in ankylosing spondylitis. This clonotype was picked up a small number of times. Trimming cost V 4 bases and J 8 bases; bases outside gene matches: 8. CDR1 is SGHNT, CDR2 YYREEE, per germline (reference sequence). The CDR3 has 14 residues. TCRdb itself ran the 5' RACE reads through MiXCR, one entry per CDR3 protein. Of approximately 350,000 distinct CDR3 sequences in the sample, approximately 14% are singletons; the top ten hold approximately 0.99%. Sequenced material: blood, either unsorted or a sorted T cell fraction (not recorded which). The chain has TRBV5-4 and TRBJ1-4; 7 nucleotides agree with TRBD1. This clonotype originated in a male donor with ankylosing spondylitis or in good health (not recorded which). As DNA, the CDR3 is TGTGCCAGCAGCCGCGACAGGGAGGTAGAAAAACTGTTTTTT. The encoded protein is CASSRDREVEKLFF.